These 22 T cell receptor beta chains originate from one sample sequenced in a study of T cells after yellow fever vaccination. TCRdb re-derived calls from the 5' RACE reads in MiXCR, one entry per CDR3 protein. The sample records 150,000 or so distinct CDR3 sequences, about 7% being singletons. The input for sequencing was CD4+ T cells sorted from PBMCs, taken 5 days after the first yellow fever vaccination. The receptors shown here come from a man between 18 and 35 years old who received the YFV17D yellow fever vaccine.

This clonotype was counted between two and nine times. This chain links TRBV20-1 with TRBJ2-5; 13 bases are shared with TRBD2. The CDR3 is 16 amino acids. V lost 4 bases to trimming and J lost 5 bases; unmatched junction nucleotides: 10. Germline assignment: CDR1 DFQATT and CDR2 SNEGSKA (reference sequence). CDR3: CSAIPQLAGGRETQYF. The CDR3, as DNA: TGCAGTGCTATCCCACAACTAGCGGGGGGGCGGGAGACCCAGTACTTC.

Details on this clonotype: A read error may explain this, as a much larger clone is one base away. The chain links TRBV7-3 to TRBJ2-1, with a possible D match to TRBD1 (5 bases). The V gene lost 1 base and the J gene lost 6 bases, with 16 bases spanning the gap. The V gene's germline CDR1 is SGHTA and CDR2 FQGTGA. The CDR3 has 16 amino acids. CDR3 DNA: TGTGCCAGCAGCTTAAACGACTTCCAGGGTGGCAATGAGCAGTTCTTC. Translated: CASSLNDFQGGNEQFF.

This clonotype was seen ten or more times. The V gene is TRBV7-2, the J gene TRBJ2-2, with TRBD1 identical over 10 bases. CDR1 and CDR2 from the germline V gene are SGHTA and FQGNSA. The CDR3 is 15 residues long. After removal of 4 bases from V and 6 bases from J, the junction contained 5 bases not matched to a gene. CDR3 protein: CASSSPGTGAGELFF. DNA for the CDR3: TGTGCCAGCAGCTCACCCGGGACAGGGGCCGGGGAGCTGTTTTTT.

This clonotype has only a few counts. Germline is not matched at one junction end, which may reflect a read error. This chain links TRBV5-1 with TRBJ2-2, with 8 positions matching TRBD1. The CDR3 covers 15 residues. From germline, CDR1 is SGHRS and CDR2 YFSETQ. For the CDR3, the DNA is TGCGCCAGCAGCTTGCGGACAGGGAACCCCGGGGAGCTGTTTTTT. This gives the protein CASSLRTGNPGELFF.

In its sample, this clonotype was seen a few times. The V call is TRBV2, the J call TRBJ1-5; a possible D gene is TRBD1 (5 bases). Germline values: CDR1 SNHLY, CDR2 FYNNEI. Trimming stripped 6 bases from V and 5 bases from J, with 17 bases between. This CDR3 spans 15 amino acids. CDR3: CASSQIDGADQPQHF. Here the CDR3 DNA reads TGTGCCAGCAGCCAAATTGACGGGGCGGATCAGCCCCAGCATTTT.

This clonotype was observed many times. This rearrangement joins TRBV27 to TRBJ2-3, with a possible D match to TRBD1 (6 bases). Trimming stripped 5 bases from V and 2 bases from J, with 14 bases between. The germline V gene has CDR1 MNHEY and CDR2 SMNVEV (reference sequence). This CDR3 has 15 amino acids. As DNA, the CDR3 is TGTGCCAGCAGTCCCGGACAGACTAACACAGATACGCAGTATTTT. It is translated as CASSPGQTNTDTQYF.

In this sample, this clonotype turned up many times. As DNA, the CDR3 is TGTGCCATCAGTGAGCAAACAGGGACCGAGCAGTACGTC. It is translated as CAISEQTGTEQYV. The chain combines TRBV10-3 with TRBJ2-7, with D perhaps matching TRBD1 (6 bases). Trimming took off 2 bases at V and 6 bases at J, with 11 bases between the two ends. CDR1 is ENHRY and CDR2 is SYGVKD in the germline V gene. This CDR3 is 13 amino acids long.

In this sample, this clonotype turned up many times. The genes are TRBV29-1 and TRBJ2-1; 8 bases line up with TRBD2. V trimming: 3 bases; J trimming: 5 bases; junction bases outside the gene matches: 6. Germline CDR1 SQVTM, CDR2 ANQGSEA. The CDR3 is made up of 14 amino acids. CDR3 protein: CSVEPAGGHNEQFF. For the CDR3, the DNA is TGCAGCGTTGAGCCTGCGGGGGGTCACAATGAGCAGTTCTTC.

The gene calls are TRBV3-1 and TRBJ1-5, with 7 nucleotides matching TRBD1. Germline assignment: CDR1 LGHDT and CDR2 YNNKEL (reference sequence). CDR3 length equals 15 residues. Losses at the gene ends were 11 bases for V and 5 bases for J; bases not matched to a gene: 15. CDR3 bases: TGTGCCTCCTGCCAAGGATCAGGGGGATATCAGCCCCAGCATTTT. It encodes CASCQGSGGYQPQHF.

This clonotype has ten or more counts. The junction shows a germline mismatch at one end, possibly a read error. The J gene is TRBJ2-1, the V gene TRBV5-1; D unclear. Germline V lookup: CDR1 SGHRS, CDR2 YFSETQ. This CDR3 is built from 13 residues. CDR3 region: CASSLGTYNEQFF. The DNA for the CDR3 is TGTGCCAGCAGCTTAGGAACTTACAATGAGCAGTTCTTC. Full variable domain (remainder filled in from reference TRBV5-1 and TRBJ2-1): KAGVTQTPRYLIKTRGQQVTLSCSPISGHRSVSWYQQTPGQGLQFLFEYFSETQRNKGNFPGRFSGRQFSNSRSEMNVSTLELGDSALYLCASSLGTYNEQFFGPGTRLTVL.

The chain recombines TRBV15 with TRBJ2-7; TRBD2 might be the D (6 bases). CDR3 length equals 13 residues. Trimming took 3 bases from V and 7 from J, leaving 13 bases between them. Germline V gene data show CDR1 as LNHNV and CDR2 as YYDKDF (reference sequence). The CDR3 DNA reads TGTGCCACCAGCAGGGGTAAGGGGAGGGAGCAGTACTTC. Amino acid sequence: CATSRGKGREQYF.

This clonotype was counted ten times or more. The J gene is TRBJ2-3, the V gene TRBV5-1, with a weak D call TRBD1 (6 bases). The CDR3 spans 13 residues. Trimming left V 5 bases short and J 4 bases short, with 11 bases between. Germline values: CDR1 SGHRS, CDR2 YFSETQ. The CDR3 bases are TGCGCCAGCAGTTTTGGGGGCCCAGATACGCAGTATTTT. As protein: CASSFGGPDTQYF.

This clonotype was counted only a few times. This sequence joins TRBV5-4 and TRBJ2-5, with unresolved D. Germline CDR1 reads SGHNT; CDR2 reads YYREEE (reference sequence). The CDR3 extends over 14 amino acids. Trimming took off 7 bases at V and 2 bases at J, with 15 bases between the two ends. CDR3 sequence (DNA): TGTGCCAGCTCCCCGCCGGGCCCACAAGAGACCCAGTACTTC. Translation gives CASSPPGPQETQYF. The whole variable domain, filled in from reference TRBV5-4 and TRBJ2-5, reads ETGVTQSPTHLIKTRGQQVTLRCSSQSGHNTVSWYQQALGQGPQFIFQYYREEENGRGNFPPRFSGLQFPNYSSELNVNALELDDSALYLCASSPPGPQETQYFGPGTRLLVL.

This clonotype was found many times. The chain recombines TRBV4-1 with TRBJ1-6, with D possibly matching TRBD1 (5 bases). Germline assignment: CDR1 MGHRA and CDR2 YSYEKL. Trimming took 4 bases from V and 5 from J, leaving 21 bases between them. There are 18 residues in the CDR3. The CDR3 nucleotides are TGCGCCAGCAGCCTCACTCTGGGGGTCGCCTGGGATAATTCACCCCTCCACTTT. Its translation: CASSLTLGVAWDNSPLHF.

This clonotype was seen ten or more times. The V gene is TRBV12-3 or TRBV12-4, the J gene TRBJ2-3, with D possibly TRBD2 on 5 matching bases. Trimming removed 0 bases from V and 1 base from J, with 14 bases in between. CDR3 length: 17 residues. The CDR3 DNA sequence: TGTGCCAGCAGTTTAGCGCCACTAGGAGGACGCACAGATACGCAGTATTTT. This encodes CASSLAPLGGRTDTQYF.

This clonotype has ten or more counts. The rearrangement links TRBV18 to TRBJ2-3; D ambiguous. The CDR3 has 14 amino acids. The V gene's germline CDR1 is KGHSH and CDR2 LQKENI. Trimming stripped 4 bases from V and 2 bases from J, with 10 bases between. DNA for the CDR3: TGTGCCAGCTCACGAACAGCTACCACAGATACGCAGTATTTT. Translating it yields CASSRTATTDTQYF. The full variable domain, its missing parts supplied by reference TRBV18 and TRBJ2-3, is NAGVMQNPRHLVRRRGQEARLRCSPMKGHSHVYWYRQLPEEGLKFMVYLQKENIIDESGMPKERFSAEFPKEGPSILRIQQVVRGDSAAYFCASSRTATTDTQYFGPGTRLTVL.

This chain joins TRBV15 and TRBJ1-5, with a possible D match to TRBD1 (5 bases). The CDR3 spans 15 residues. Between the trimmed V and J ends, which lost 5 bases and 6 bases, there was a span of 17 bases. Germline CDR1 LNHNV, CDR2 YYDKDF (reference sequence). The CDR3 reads CATSPTGDRGQPQHF. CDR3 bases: TGTGCCACCAGCCCAACGGGGGACCGAGGTCAGCCCCAGCATTTT.

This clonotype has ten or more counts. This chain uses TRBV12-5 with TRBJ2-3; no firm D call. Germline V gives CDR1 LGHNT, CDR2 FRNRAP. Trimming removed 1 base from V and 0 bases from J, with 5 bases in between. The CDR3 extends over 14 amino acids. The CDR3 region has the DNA TGTGCTAGTGGTTTGGGGTCCAGCACAGATACGCAGTATTTT. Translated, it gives CASGLGSSTDTQYF.

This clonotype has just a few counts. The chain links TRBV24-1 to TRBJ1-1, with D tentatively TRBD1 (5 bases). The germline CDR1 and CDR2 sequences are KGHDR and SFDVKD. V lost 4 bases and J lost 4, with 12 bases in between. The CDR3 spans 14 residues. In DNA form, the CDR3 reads TGTGCCACCAGTGACGGGACCCGGGGCACTGAAGCTTTCTTT. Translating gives CATSDGTRGTEAFF.

The CDR3 spells CASSTDPTGIEQYF. Here the CDR3 DNA reads TGTGCCAGCAGCACAGACCCCACAGGGATCGAGCAGTACTTC. This sequence joins TRBV9 and TRBJ2-7; the D gene is possibly TRBD1 (6 bases). This CDR3 has 14 amino acids. Germline values: CDR1 SGDLS, CDR2 YYNGEE. V was pared by 4 bases and J by 6 bases, with 17 bases between.

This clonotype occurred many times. CDR3 coding DNA: TGTGCCAGCTCACCACTAGCGGGGGCCACAGATACGCAGTATTTT. Encoded protein: CASSPLAGATDTQYF. The chain couples TRBV18 to TRBJ2-3; TRBD2 matches at 9 bases. Germline V gives CDR1 KGHSH, CDR2 LQKENI. The CDR3 is made up of 15 amino acids. The ends lost 1 base at V and 2 bases at J; junction bases unmatched: 1.

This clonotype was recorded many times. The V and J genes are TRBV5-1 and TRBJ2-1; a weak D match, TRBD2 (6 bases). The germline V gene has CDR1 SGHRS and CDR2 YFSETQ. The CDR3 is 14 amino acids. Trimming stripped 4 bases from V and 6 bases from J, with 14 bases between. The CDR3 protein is CASSTGDGSNEQFF. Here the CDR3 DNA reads TGCGCCAGCAGCACGGGAGACGGGTCCAATGAGCAGTTCTTC.